This T cell receptor beta chain was identified during a study of blood T cell repertoires in COVID-19. The length of the CDR3 is 15 residues. From germline, CDR1 is SGHRS and CDR2 YFSETQ. Germline trimming cut 3 bases from V and 3 bases from J; bases unmatched to any gene: 4. Sequencing used immunoSEQ multiplex PCR; TCRdb keeps in-frame clones, though not all of them. The table includes around 68,000 clones, roughly 88% detected once. Material for sequencing was peripheral blood. The genes are TRBV5-1 and TRBJ2-3, with 10 bases aligning to TRBD1. The TCR sequence derives from a human donor in a cohort sampled during active COVID-19. This CDR3 reads CASSSTGQGTDTQYF. The CDR3 nucleotides are TGCGCCAGCAGCTCCACGGGACAGGGGACAGATACGCAGTATTTT. Together with reference TRBV5-1 and TRBJ2-3, the CDR3 gives the full variable domain: KAGVTQTPRYLIKTRGQQVTLSCSPISGHRSVSWYQQTPGQGLQFLFEYFSETQRNKGNFPGRFSGRQFSNSRSEMNVSTLELGDSALYLCASSSTGQGTDTQYFGPGTRLTVL.